The entry that follows covers one T cell receptor (beta chain) sequence. Its antigen is unidentified. The survey-level immunoSEQ assay was used. The protocol was immunoSEQ multiplex PCR, while the TCRdb copy is restricted to in-frame clones and leaves out a portion. Altogether more than 10,000 clones are present, 77% being singletons, with the ten largest covering 4.5%. The data derive from a study of pediatric ulcerative colitis. Rectal tissue came from one to two pinch biopsies taken at colonoscopy. Notes on the study in general: Blood-rectal clonal overlap within each person was significantly higher in ulcerative colitis patients than controls.

J was trimmed by 4 bases and V by 7 bases; bases with no gene match: 7. Germline V gives CDR1 LNHNV, CDR2 YYDKDF (reference sequence). CDR3 length: 14 amino acids. This TCR was sampled from a boy younger than 18 who was a control in a study of pediatric ulcerative colitis. This sequence joins TRBV15 and TRBJ2-1; 7 bases fit TRBD2. The sample taken for sequencing was gut tissue. CDR3 sequence: CATNPSGVYNEQFF. Here the CDR3 DNA reads TGTGCCACCAACCCCAGCGGGGTATACAATGAGCAGTTCTTC.